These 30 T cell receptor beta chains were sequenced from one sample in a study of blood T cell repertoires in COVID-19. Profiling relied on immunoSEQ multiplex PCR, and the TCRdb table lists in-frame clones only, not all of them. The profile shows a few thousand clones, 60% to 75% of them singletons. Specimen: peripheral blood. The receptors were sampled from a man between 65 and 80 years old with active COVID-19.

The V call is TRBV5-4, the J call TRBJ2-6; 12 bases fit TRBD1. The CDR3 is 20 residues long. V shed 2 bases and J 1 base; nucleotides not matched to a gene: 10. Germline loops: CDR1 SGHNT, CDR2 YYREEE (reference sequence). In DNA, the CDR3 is TGTGCCAGCAGCTTATTGGGACAGGGGGCGGACGTATCTGGGGCCAACGTCCTGACTTTC. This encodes CASSLLGQGADVSGANVLTF.

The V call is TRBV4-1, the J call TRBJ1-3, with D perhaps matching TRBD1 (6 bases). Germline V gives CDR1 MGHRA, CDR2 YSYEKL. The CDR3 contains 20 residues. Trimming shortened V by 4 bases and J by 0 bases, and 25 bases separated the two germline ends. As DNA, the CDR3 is TGCGCCAGCAGCCCCCGGGGGGCTGACCGGGGACTTTCCTCTGGAAACACCATATATTTT. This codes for CASSPRGADRGLSSGNTIYF.

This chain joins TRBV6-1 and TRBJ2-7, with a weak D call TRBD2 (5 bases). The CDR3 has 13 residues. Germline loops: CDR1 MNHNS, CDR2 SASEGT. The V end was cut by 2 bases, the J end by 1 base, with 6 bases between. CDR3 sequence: CASSERGSYEQYF. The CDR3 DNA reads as TGTGCCAGCAGTGAACGGGGTTCCTACGAGCAGTACTTC.

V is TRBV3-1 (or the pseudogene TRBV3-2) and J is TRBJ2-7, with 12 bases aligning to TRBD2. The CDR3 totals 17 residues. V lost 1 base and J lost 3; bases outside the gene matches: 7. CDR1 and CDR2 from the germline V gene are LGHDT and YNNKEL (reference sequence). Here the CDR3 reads CASSQAGLAGTNYEQYF. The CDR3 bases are TGTGCCAGCAGCCAAGCCGGACTAGCGGGGACTAACTACGAGCAGTACTTC.

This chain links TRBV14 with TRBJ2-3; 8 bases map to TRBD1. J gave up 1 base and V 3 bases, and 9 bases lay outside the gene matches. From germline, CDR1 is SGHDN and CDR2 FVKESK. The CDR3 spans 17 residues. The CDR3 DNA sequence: TGTGCCAGCAGCCACTTTCCCGGGACAGGACGCACAGATACGCAGTATTTT. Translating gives CASSHFPGTGRTDTQYF.

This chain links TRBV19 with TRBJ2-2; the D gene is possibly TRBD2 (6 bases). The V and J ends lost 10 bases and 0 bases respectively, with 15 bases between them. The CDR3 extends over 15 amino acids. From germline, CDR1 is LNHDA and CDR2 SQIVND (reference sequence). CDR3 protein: CATRDGRTNTGELFF. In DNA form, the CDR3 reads TGTGCCACCAGAGACGGGAGAACGAACACCGGGGAGCTGTTTTTT.

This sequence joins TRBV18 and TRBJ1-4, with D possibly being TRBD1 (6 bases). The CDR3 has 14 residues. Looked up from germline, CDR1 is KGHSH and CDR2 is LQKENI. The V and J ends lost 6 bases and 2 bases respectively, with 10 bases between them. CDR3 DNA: TGTGCCAGCTCCCCGGGACATACTAATGAAAAACTGTTTTTT. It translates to CASSPGHTNEKLFF.

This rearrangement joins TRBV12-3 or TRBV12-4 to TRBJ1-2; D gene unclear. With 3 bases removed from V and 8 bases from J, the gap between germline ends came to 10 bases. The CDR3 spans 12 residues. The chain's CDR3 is CASSLWTSGYTF. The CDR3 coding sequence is TGTGCCAGCAGTTTGTGGACTTCGGGCTACACCTTC.

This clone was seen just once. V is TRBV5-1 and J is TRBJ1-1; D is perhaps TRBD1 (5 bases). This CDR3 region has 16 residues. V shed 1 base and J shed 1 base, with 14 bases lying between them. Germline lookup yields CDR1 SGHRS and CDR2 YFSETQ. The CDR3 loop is CASSLRVAGKNTEAFF. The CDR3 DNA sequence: TGCGCCAGCAGCTTGCGAGTGGCAGGGAAGAACACTGAAGCTTTCTTT.

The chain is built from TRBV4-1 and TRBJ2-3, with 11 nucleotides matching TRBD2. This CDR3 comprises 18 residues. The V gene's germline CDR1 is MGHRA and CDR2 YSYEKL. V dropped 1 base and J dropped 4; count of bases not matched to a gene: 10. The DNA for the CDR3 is TGCGCCAGCAGCCAAGGGAGCCATAGCGGGAGGGAACCAGATACGCAGTATTTT. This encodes CASSQGSHSGREPDTQYF.

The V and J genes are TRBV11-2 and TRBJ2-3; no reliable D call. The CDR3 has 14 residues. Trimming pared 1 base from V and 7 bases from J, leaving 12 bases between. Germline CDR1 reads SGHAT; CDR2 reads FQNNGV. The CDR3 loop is CASSLVGSRNTQYF. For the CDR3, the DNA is TGTGCCAGCAGCTTAGTCGGCTCGCGGAATACGCAGTATTTT.

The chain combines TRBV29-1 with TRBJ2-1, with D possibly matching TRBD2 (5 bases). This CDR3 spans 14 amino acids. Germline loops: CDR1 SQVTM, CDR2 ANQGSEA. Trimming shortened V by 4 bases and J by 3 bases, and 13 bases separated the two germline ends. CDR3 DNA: TGCAGCGTTGTATTAAGCGGTAACTACAATGAGCAGTTCTTC. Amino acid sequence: CSVVLSGNYNEQFF.

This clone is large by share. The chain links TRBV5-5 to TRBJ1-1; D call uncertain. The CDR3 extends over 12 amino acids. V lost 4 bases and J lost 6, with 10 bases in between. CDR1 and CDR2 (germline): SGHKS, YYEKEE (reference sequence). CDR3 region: CASSPLGAEAFF. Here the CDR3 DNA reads TGTGCCAGCAGCCCACTCGGTGCTGAAGCTTTCTTT.

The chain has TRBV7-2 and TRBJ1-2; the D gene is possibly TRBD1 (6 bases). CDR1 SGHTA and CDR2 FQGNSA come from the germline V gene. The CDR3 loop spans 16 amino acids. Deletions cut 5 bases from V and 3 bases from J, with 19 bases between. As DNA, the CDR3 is TGTGCCAGCAGCCAGAAGCGGGGGCAGCAATACTATGGCTACACCTTC. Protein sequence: CASSQKRGQQYYGYTF.

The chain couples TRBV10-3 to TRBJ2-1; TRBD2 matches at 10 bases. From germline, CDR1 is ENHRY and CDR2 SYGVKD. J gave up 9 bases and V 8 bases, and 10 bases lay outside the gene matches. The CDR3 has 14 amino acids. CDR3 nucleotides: TGTGCCATCTCCCAGCGGGAGGGCCGGCCTGAGCAGTTCTTC. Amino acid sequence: CAISQREGRPEQFF.

The CDR3 sequence: CASSLQLGANNEQFF. DNA for the CDR3: TGTGCCAGCAGCTTACAGTTAGGGGCGAACAATGAGCAGTTCTTC. The V call is TRBV7-3, the J call TRBJ2-1; TRBD1 might be the D (5 bases). Germline CDR1 reads SGHTA; CDR2 reads FQGTGA. V was trimmed by 2 bases and J by 5 bases, leaving 13 bases between them. CDR3 length equals 15 residues.

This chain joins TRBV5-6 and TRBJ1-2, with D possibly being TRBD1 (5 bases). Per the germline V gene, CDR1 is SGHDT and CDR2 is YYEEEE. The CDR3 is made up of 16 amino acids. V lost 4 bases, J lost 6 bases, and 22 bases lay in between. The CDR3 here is CASSLYGTGGSDGYTF. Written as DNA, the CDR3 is TGTGCCAGCAGCCTTTATGGGACCGGGGGGAGTGATGGCTACACCTTC.

CDR3 sequence: CASSAILGGDTQYF. CDR3 coding DNA: TGTGCCAGCAGTGCCATTTTAGGGGGAGATACGCAGTATTTT. The V and J genes are TRBV2 and TRBJ2-3, with a possible D match to TRBD1 (6 bases). There are 14 residues in the CDR3. Germline V lookup: CDR1 SNHLY, CDR2 FYNNEI. Trimming took 4 bases from V and 5 from J, leaving 13 bases between them.

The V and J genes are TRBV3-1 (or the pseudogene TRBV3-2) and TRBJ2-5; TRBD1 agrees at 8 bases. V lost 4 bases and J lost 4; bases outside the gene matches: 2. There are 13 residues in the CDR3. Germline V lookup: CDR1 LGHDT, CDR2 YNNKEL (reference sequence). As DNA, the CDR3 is TGTGCCAGCAGCCCCGGACAGGGAGAGACCCAGTACTTC. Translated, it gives CASSPGQGETQYF.

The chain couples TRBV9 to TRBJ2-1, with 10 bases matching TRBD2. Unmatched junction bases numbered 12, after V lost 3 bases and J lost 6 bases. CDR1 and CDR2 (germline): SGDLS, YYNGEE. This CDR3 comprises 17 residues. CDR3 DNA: TGTGCCAGCAGCGGTCAGACTGGACTAGCGGAACTCAATGAGCAGTTCTTC. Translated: CASSGQTGLAELNEQFF.

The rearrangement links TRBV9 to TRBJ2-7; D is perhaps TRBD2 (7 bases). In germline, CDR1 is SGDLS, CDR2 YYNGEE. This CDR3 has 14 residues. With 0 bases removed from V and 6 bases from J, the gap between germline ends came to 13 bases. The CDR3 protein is CASSVGIGGGEQYF. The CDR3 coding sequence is TGTGCCAGCAGCGTAGGCATAGGGGGGGGCGAGCAGTACTTC.

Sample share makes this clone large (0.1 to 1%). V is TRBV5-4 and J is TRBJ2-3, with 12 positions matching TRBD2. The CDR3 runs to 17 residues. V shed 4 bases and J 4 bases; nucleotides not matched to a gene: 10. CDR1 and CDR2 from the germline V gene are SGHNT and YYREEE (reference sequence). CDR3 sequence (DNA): TGTGCCAGCAGCCTTGGGACTAGCGGGTGGGAGGCAGATACGCAGTATTTT. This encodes CASSLGTSGWEADTQYF. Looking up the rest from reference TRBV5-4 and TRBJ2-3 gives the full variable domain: ETGVTQSPTHLIKTRGQQVTLRCSSQSGHNTVSWYQQALGQGPQFIFQYYREEENGRGNFPPRFSGLQFPNYSSELNVNALELDDSALYLCASSLGTSGWEADTQYFGPGTRLTVL.

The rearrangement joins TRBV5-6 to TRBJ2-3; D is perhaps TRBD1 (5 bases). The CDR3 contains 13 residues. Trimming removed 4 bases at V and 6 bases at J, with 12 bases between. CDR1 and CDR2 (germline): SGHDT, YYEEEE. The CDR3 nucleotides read TGTGCCAGCAGCCTGGGGCCAGATGATACGCAGTATTTT. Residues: CASSLGPDDTQYF.

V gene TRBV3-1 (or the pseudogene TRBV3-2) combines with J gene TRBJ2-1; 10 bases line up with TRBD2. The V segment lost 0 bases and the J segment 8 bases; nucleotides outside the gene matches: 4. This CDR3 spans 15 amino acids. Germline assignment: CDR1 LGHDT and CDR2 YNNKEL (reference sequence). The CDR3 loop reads CASSQERLAGDEQFF. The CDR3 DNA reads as TGTGCCAGCAGCCAAGAGAGGCTAGCGGGAGATGAGCAGTTCTTC.

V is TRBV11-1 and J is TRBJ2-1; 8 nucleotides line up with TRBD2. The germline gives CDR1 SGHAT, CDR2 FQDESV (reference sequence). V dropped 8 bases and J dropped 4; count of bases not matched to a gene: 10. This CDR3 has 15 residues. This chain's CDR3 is CASAPGRGEYNEQFF. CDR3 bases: TGTGCCAGCGCCCCTGGGCGGGGGGAATACAATGAGCAGTTCTTC.

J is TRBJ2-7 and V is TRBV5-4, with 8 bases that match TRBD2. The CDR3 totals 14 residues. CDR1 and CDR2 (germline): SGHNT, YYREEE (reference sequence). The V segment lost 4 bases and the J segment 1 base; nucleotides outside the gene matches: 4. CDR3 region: CASSGTSGSYEQYF. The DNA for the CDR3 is TGTGCCAGCAGCGGAACTAGCGGATCCTACGAGCAGTACTTC.

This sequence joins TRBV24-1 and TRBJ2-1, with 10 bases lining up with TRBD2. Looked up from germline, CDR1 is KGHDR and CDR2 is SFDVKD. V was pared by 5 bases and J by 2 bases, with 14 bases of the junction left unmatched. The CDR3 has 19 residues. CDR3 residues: CATSAPSGGLAAAYNEQFF. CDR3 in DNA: TGTGCCACCAGTGCCCCTAGCGGGGGCCTCGCCGCGGCCTACAATGAGCAGTTCTTC.

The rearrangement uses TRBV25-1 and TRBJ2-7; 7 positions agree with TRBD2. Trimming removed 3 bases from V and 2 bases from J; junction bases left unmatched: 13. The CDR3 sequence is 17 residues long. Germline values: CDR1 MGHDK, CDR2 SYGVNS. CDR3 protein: CASSELAAGWGTYEQYF. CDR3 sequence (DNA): TGTGCCAGCAGTGAGTTGGCAGCGGGATGGGGAACCTACGAGCAGTACTTC.

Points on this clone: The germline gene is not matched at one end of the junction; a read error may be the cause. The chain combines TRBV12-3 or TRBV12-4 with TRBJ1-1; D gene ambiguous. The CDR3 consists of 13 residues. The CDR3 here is CASSLGGPFEAFF. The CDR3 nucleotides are TGTGCCAGCAGCTTAGGAGGCCCCTTTGAAGCTTTCTTT.

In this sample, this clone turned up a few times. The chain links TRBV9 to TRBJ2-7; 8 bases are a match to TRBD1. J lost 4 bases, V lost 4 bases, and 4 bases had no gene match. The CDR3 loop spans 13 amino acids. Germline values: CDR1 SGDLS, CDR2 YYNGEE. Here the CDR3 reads CASSPQGAYEQYF. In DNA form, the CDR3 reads TGTGCCAGCAGCCCCCAGGGGGCGTACGAGCAGTACTTC.